The 4 T cell receptor beta chains given below trace back to one sample, sequenced in a study of T cell repertoires in aging, cancer and after chemotherapy. Rearranged V-D-J TRB sequences were amplified with a mixed TRB-A/B primer pool. TCRdb recomputed calls from the multiplex PCR reads with MiXCR, one row per CDR3 protein. The repertoire holds about 9,400 distinct CDR3 sequences, 30% to 45% seen once, with about 3.8% in the top ten. TCR beta rearrangements were amplified from peripheral blood genomic DNA. Sequences were obtained from blood. The source is a human donor in good health.

This chain joins TRBV13 and TRBJ2-5; D gene ambiguous. Germline CDR1 reads PRHDT; CDR2 reads FYEKMQ (reference sequence). The CDR3 is 12 amino acids. The V end was cut by 0 bases, the J end by 4 bases, with 3 bases between. CDR3 protein: CASSLGRETQYF. The CDR3 nucleotides read TGTGCCAGCAGCTTAGGTCGAGAGACCCAGTACTTC.

The gene calls are TRBV18 and TRBJ1-3, with a tentative D call TRBD1 (5 bases). The ends were cut back, 0 bases at V and 0 bases at J, with 9 bases in the middle. The CDR3 consists of 16 residues. CDR1 and CDR2 from the germline V gene are KGHSH and LQKENI. CDR3 sequence (DNA): TGTGCCAGCTCACCACCTCCCGGGGCCTCTGGAAACACCATATATTTT. This gives the protein CASSPPPGASGNTIYF. Full variable domain (outside the CDR3, taken from reference TRBV18 and TRBJ1-3): NAGVMQNPRHLVRRRGQEARLRCSPMKGHSHVYWYRQLPEEGLKFMVYLQKENIIDESGMPKERFSAEFPKEGPSILRIQQVVRGDSAAYFCASSPPPGASGNTIYFGEGSWLTVV.

This sequence joins TRBV12-3 or TRBV12-4 and TRBJ1-2, with D perhaps TRBD1 (6 bases). The CDR3 extends over 15 amino acids. V was cut by 6 bases and J by 2 bases, with 16 bases left in between. The CDR3 loop reads CASRDSISLNYGYTF. As DNA, the CDR3 is TGTGCCAGCAGGGACAGTATTAGTCTGAACTATGGCTACACCTTC.

This rearrangement joins TRBV6-4 to TRBJ1-2; the D gene is possibly TRBD1 (5 bases). Germline V CDR1 and CDR2: MRHNA, SNTAGT. V lost 4 bases to trimming and J lost 1 base, with 13 bases between them. The CDR3 length is 15 residues. The DNA of the CDR3 is TGTGCCAGCAGTGCGCAATTCAGGGTTAACTATGGCTACACCTTC. Translation gives CASSAQFRVNYGYTF.